This T cell receptor beta chain was obtained from a study of blood T cell repertoires in COVID-19. V was pared by 6 bases and J by 4 bases, with 10 bases of the junction left unmatched. The CDR3 loop spans 15 amino acids. Germline V gene lookup returns CDR1 MNHEY and CDR2 SMNVEV (reference sequence). The table came from immunoSEQ multiplex PCR; TCRdb's copy has only in-frame clones and leaves some out. The sample has about 15,000 clones, approximately 80% seen once. The sample consisted of peripheral blood. The chain is built from TRBV27 and TRBJ2-3; 7 bases are shared with TRBD2. The sequence was collected from a human donor in a cohort sampled during active COVID-19. This CDR3 reads CASSRQAGVADTQYF. DNA of the CDR3: TGTGCCAGCAGCCGCCAGGCGGGGGTGGCAGATACGCAGTATTTT.